This T cell receptor (beta chain) was captured in a study of response to subunit inactivated influenza vaccine. The V end lost 8 bases, the J end lost 7 bases, and 23 bases lay between the germline ends. Germline CDR1 and CDR2: SGHTA and FQGTGA. The CDR3 contains 16 residues. With respect to this clonotype: The antigen is unknown.

TCRdb independently ran MiXCR on the RT-PCR reads; one entry per CDR3 protein. The sample shows roughly 700,000 distinct CDR3 sequences, approximately 15% of them seen only once. General observations from the study: Each seasonal influenza vaccination, the authors suggested, recruits few new T cells.

This receptor was obtained from a man between 45 and 60 years old who received an inactivated influenza vaccine. The genes are TRBV7-3 and TRBJ2-2, with D possibly TRBD2 on 5 matching bases. The material was PBMCs from blood, obtained approximately 15 days before vaccination. CDR3: CASSKYGNQRVGELFF. DNA of the CDR3: TGTGCCAGCTCAAAATACGGGAATCAACGGGTCGGGGAGCTGTTTTTT.